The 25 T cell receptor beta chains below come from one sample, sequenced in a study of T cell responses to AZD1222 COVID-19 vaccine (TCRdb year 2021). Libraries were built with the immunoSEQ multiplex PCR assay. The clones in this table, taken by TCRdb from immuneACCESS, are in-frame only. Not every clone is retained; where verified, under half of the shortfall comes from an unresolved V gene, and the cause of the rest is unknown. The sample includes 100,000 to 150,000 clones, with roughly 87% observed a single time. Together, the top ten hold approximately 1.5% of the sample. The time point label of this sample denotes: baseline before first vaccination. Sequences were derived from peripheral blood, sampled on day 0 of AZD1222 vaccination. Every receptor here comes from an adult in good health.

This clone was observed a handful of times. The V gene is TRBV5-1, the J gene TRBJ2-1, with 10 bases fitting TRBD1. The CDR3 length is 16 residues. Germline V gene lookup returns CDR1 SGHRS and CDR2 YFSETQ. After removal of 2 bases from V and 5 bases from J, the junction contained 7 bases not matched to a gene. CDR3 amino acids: CASSFREGTGDNEQFF. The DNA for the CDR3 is TGCGCCAGCAGCTTTCGGGAGGGGACAGGGGACAATGAGCAGTTCTTC.

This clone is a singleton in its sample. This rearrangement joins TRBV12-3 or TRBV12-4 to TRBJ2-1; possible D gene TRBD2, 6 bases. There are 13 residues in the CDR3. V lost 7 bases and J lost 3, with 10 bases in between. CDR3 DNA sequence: TGTGCCAGCACCCCGGGAGTCTACAATGAGCAGTTCTTC. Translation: CASTPGVYNEQFF.

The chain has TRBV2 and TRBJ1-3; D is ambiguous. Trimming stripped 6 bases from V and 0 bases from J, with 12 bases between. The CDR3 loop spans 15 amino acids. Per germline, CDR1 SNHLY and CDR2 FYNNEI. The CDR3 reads CASSTDWISGNTIYF. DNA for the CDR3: TGTGCCAGCAGCACGGACTGGATCTCTGGAAACACCATATATTTT.

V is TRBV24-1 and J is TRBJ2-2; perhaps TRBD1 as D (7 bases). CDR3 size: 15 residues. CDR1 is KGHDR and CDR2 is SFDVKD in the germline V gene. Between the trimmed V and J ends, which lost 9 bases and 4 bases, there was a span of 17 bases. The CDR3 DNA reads TGTGCCACCCGTACAGGGGTGGGGGGCACCGGGGAGCTGTTTTTT. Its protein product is CATRTGVGGTGELFF.

The DNA of the CDR3 is TGTGCCAGCAGCGGACAGGGGGTGCCAGATACGCAGTATTTT. Translating gives CASSGQGVPDTQYF. V and J are TRBV6-6 and TRBJ2-3; 10 positions match TRBD1. With V trimmed by 6 bases and J by 4 bases, 4 bases remained unmatched. The CDR3 runs to 14 residues. The germline V gene encodes CDR1 MNHNY and CDR2 SVGAGI (reference sequence).

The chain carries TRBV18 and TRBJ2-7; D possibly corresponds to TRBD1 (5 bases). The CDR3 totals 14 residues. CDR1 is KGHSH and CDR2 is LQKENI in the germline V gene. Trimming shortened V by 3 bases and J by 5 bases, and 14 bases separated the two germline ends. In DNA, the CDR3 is TGTGCCAGCTCACCTGCGGCCAGGGCAAACGAGCAGTACTTC. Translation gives CASSPAARANEQYF.

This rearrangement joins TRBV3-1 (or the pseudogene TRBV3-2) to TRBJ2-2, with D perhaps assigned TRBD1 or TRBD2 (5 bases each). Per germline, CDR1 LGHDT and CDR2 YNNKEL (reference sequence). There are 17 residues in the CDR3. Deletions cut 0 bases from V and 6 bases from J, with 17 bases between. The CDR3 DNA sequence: TGTGCCAGCAGCCAAGAGGGGACGAGGGGCCGTTCCGGGGAGCTGTTTTTT. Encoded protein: CASSQEGTRGRSGELFF.

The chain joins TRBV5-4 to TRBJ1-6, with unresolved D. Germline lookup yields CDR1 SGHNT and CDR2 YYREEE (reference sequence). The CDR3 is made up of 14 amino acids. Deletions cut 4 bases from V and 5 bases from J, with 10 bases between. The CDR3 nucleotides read TGTGCCAGCAGCGGTACAGCCAATAATTCACCCCTCCACTTT. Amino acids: CASSGTANNSPLHF.

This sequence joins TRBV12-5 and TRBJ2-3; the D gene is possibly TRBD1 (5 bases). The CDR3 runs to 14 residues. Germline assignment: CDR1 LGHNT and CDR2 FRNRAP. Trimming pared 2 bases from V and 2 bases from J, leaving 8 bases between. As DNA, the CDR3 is TGTGCTAGTGGTTTGCTAGGGGACACAGATACGCAGTATTTT. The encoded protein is CASGLLGDTDTQYF.

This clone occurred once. CDR3 region: CASSLLTGGIGQPQHF. For the CDR3, the DNA is TGTGCCAGCAGCTTACTTACAGGGGGAATAGGACAGCCCCAGCATTTT. The V and J genes are TRBV7-7 and TRBJ1-5; TRBD1 agrees at 8 bases. The germline V gene has CDR1 SSHAT and CDR2 FNYEAQ (reference sequence). The V segment lost 2 bases and the J segment 7 bases; nucleotides outside the gene matches: 10. There are 16 residues in the CDR3.

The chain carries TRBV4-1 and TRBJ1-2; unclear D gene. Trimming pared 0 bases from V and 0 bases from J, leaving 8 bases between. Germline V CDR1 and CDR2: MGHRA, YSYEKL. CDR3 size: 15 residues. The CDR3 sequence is CASSQDPSTNYGYTF. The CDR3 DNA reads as TGCGCCAGCAGCCAAGATCCCAGTACTAACTATGGCTACACCTTC.

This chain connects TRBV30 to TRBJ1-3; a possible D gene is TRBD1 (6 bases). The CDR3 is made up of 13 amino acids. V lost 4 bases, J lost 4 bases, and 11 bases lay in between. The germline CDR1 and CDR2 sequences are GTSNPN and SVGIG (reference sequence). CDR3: CAWNKDRGNTIYF. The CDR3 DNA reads TGTGCCTGGAACAAAGACAGGGGAAACACCATATATTTT.

CDR3 in DNA: TGTGCCAGCAGTTTAAAAACCGGGACAGGGGCCTATGGCTACACCTTC. This encodes CASSLKTGTGAYGYTF. This chain links TRBV27 with TRBJ1-2; 10 nucleotides line up with TRBD1. CDR3 size: 16 residues. Germline CDR1 is MNHEY and CDR2 is SMNVEV (reference sequence). Trimming removed 2 bases from V and 4 bases from J; junction bases left unmatched: 7.

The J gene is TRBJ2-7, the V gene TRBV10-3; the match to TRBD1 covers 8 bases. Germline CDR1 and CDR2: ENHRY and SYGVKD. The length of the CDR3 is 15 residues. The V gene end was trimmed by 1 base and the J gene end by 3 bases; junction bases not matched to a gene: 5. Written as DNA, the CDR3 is TGTGCCATCAGTGAGTACGGGACAGGCAACTACGAGCAGTACTTC. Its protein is CAISEYGTGNYEQYF.

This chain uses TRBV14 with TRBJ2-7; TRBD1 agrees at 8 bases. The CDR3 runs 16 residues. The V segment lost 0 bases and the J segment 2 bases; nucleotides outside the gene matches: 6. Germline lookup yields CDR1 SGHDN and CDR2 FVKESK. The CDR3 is CASSQDRTGLPYEQYF. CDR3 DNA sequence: TGTGCCAGCAGCCAAGATCGGACAGGGTTACCCTACGAGCAGTACTTC.

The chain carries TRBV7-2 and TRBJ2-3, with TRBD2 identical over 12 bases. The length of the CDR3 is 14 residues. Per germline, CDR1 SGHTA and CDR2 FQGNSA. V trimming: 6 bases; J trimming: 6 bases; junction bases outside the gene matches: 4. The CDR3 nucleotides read TGTGCCAGCAGTTCCGGGACTAGCGGGGATACGCAGTATTTT. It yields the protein CASSSGTSGDTQYF.

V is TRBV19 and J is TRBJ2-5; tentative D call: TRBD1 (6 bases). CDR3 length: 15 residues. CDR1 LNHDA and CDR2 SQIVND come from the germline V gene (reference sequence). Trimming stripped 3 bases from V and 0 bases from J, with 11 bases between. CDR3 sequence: CASSMGARNQETQYF. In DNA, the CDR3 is TGTGCCAGTAGTATGGGGGCTAGAAACCAAGAGACCCAGTACTTC.

The CDR3 bases are TGTGCCAGCAGGAGAGAGGGGGGCCAGCAGGGTGGCTACACCTTC. Protein product: CASRREGGQQGGYTF. The chain employs TRBV28 and TRBJ1-2; D possibly corresponds to TRBD1 (6 bases). With 6 bases removed from V and 7 bases from J, the gap between germline ends came to 21 bases. Germline CDR1 MDHEN, CDR2 SYDVKM. There are 15 residues in the CDR3.

CDR3 region: CAITGSLDNSPLHF. CDR3 coding DNA: TGTGCCATCACAGGGTCATTAGATAATTCACCCCTCCACTTT. The chain is built from TRBV10-3 and TRBJ1-6; possibly TRBD1 for D (5 bases). Trimming stripped 7 bases from V and 5 bases from J, with 12 bases between. The germline gives CDR1 ENHRY, CDR2 SYGVKD. CDR3 length equals 14 residues.

DNA of the CDR3: TGTGCCACCAGTGCTCTGGGCTACGAGCAGTACTTC. Amino acid sequence: CATSALGYEQYF. The V gene is TRBV24-1, the J gene TRBJ2-7; D gene unclear. CDR1 and CDR2 (germline): KGHDR, SFDVKD. Trimming cost V 5 bases and J 3 bases, with 7 bases left between them. CDR3 length: 12 residues.

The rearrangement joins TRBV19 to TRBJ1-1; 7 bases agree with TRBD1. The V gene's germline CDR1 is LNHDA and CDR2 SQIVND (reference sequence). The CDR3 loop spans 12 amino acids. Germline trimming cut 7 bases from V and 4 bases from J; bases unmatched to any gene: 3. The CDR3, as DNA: TGTGCCAGTAAAGGGACAGTCACTGAAGCTTTCTTT. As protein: CASKGTVTEAFF.

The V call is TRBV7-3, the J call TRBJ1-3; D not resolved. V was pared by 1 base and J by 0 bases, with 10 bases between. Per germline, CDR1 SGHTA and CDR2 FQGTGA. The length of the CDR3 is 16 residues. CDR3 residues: CASSLSGSLSGNTIYF. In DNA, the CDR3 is TGTGCCAGCAGCTTAAGCGGCAGCCTCTCTGGAAACACCATATATTTT.

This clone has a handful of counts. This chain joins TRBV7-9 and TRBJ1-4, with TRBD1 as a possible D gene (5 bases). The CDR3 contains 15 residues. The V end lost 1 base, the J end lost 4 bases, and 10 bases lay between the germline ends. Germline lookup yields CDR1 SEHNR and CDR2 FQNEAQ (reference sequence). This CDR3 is CASSLGGTVNEKLFF. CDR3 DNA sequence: TGTGCCAGCAGCTTAGGCGGGACGGTTAATGAAAAACTGTTTTTT.

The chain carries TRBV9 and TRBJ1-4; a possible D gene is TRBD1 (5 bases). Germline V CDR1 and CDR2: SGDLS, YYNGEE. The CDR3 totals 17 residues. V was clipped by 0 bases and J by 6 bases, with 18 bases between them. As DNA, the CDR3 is TGTGCCAGCAGCGTAGGGCCCCTCGGGACTACCTATGAAAAACTGTTTTTT. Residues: CASSVGPLGTTYEKLFF.

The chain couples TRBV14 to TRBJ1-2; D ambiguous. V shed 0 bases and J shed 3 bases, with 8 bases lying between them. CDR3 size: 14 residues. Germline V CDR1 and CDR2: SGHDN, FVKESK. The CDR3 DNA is TGTGCCAGCAGCCAAGAGAGCCGGTACTATGGCTACACCTTC. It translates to CASSQESRYYGYTF.